The clone carrying this T cell receptor (beta chain) was seen a handful of times. Its antigen is currently unknown. One end of the junction is discordant with germline, which a read error may explain. CDR3 length equals 13 residues. The sample originates from a study of post-analysis software for immune sequencing data. Overall study: Secondary progressive, relapsing-remitting and progressive-relapsing multiple sclerosis were among the included disease courses. Whole-study findings and limits: Four or five TRBV segments were more frequent in patients than controls; TRBV5-6, TRBV5-1 and TRBV20-1 belonged to this group. Controls showed significantly higher normalized Chao1 diversity than did multiple sclerosis patients. The authors found that F measure strongly co-clustered same-batch samples.

TCR beta cDNA libraries included unique molecular identifiers. Using its own MiXCR run on the PCR reads, TCRdb lists one record per CDR3 protein. The sample consists of roughly 800,000 distinct CDR3 sequences, about 50% of them appearing once. The material sequenced was blood. The receptor was isolated from a girl aged 10 to 17 with multiple sclerosis. The chain has TRBV12-3 or TRBV12-4 and TRBJ1-2; 7 positions agree with TRBD1. The CDR3 nucleotides read TGTGCCGGCAGCCCCGGGACAGCGATCGGCTACACCTTC. Its protein is CAGSPGTAIGYTF.